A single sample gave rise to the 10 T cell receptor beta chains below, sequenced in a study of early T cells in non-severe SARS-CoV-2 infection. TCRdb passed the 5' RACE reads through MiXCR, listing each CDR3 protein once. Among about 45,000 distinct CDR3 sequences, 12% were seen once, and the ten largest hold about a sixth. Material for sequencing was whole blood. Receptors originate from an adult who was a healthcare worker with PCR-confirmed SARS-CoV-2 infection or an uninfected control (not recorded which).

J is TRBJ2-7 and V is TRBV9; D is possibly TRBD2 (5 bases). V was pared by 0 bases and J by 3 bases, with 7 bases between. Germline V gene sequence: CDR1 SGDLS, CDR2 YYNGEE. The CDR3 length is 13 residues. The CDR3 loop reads CASSVGEGYEQYF. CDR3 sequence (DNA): TGTGCCAGCAGCGTAGGAGAGGGCTACGAGCAGTACTTC.

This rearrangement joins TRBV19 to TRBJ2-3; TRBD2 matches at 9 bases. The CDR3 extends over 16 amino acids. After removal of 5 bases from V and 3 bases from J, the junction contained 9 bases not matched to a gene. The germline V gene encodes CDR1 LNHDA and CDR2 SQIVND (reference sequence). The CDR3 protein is CASSAHSGSRTDTQYF. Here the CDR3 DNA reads TGTGCCAGTAGTGCTCATAGCGGGAGTCGTACAGATACGCAGTATTTT.

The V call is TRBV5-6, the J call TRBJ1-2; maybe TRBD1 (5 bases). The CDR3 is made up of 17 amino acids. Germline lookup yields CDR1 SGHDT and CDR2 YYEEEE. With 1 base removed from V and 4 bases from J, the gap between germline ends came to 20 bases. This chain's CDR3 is CASSLYKDRRSLYGYTF. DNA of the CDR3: TGTGCCAGCAGCTTGTACAAAGACAGAAGAAGCCTCTATGGCTACACCTTC.

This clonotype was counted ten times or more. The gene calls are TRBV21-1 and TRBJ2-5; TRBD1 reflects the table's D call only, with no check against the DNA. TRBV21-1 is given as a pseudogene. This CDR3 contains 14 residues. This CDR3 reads CASIPGSLQETQYF. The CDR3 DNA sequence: TGTGCCAGCATTCCGGGCTCCCTACAAGAGACCCAGTACTTC.

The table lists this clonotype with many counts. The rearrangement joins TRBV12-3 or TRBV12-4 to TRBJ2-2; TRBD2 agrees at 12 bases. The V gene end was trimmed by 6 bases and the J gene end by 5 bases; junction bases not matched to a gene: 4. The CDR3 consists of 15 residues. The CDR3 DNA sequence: TGTGCCAGCAGCGCCGGGACTAGCGGGACCGGGGAGCTGTTTTTT. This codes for CASSAGTSGTGELFF.

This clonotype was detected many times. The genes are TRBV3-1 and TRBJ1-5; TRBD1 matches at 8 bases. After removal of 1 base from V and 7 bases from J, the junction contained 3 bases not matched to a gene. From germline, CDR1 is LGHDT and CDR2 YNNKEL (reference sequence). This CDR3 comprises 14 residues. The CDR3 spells CASSQAQGAQPQHF. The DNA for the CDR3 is TGTGCCAGCAGCCAAGCCCAGGGGGCACAGCCCCAGCATTTT.

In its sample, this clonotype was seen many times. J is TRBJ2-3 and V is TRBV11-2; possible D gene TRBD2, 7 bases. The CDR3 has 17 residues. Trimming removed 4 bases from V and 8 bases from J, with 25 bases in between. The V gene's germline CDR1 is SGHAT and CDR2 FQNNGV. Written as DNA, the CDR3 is TGTGCCAGCAGCTGGGCAGTGGACAGCCGCACGGGGGGTACGCAGTATTTT. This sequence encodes CASSWAVDSRTGGTQYF.

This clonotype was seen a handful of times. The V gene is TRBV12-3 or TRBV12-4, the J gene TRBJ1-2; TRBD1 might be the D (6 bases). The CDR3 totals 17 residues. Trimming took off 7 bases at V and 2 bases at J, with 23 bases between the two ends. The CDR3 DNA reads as TGTGCCAGCACCTCTACTTATGAGGGGGACGCAAACTATGGCTACACCTTC. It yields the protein CASTSTYEGDANYGYTF.

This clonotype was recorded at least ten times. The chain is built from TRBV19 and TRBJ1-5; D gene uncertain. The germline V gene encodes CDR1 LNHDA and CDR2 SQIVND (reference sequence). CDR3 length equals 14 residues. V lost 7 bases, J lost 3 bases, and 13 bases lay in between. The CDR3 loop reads CASKGRVYNQPQHF. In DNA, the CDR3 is TGTGCCAGTAAGGGCAGAGTATACAATCAGCCCCAGCATTTT.

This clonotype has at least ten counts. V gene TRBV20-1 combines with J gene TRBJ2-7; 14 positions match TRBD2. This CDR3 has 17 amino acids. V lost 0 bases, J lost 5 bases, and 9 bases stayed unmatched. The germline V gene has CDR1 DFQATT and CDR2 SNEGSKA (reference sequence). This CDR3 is CSAREARTSGRFDEQYF. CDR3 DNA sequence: TGCAGTGCTAGAGAGGCCCGGACTAGCGGGAGGTTCGACGAGCAGTACTTC.